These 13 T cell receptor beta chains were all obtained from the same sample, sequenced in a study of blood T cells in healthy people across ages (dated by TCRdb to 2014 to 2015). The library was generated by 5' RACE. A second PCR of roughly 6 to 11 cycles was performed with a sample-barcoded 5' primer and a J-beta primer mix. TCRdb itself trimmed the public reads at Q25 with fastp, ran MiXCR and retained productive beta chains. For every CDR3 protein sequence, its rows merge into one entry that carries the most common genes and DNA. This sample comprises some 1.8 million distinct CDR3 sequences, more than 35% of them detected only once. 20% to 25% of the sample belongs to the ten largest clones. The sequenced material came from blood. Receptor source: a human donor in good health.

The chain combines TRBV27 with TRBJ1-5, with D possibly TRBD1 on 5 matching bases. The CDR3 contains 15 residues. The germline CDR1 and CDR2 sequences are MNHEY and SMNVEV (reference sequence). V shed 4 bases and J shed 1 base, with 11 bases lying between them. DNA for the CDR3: TGTGCCAGCAGTTCGGGACCGTTAAGCAATCAGCCCCAGCATTTT. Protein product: CASSSGPLSNQPQHF.

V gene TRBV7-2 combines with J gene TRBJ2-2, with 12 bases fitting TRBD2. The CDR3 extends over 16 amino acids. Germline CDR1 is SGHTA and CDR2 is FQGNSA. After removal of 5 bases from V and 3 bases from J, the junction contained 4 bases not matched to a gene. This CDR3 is CASSITSGGYTGELFF. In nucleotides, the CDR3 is TGTGCCAGCAGCATAACTAGCGGGGGGTACACCGGGGAGCTGTTTTTT.

The CDR3 spells CASSSVQGLETQYF. CDR3 DNA: TGTGCCAGCAGCTCGGTCCAGGGTCTAGAGACCCAGTACTTC. J is TRBJ2-5 and V is TRBV5-4, with D possibly TRBD1 on 5 matching bases. V was cut by 3 bases and J by 4 bases, with 13 bases left in between. This CDR3 has 14 residues. The V gene's germline CDR1 is SGHNT and CDR2 YYREEE (reference sequence).

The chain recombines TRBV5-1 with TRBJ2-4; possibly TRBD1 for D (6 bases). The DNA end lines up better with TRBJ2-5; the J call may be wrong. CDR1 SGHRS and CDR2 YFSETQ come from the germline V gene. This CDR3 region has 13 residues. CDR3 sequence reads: CASTRTAQETQYF. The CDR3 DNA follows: TGCGCCAGCACCCGGACAGCGCAAGAGACCCAGTACTTC.

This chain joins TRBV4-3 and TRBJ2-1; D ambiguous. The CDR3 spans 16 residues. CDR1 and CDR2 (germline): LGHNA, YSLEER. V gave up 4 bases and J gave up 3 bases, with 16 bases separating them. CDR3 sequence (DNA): TGCGCCAGCAGCCCTAGGAAGGGTCCTTACTACAATGAGCAGTTCTTC. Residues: CASSPRKGPYYNEQFF.

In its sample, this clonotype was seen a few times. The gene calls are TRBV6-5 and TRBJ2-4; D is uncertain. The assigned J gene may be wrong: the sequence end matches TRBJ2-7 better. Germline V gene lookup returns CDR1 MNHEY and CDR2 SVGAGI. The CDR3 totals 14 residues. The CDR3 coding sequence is TGTGCCAGCAGCCCGCTGAACGCCCGCTACGAGCAGTACTTC. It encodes CASSPLNARYEQYF.

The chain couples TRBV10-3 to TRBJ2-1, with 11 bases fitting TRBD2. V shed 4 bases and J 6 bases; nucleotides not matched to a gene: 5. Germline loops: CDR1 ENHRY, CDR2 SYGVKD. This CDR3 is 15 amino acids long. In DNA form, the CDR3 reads TGTGCCATCAGTGTGCCTAGCGGGGGGATCAATGAGCAGTTCTTC. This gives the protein CAISVPSGGINEQFF.

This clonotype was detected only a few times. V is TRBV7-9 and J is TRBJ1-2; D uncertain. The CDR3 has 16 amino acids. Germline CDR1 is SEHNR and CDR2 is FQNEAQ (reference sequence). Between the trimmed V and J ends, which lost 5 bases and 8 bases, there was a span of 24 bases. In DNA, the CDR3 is TGTGCCAGCAGCCCCGGAGGTGGCCTTTCTCTGGGGGGCTACACCTTC. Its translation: CASSPGGGLSLGGYTF. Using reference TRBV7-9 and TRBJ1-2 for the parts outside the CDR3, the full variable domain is DTGVSQNPRHKITKRGQNVTFRCDPISEHNRLYWYRQTLGQGPEFLTYFQNEAQLEKSRLLSDRFSAERPKGSFSTLEIQRTEQGDSAMYLCASSPGGGLSLGGYTFGSGTRLTVV.

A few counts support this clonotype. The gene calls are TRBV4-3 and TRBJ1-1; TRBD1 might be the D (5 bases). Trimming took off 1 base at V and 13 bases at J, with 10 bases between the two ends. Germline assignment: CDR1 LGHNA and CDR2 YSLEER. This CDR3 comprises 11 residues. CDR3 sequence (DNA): TGCGCCAGCAGCCAAGGGGGCATAGTTTTCTTT. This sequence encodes CASSQGGIVFF.

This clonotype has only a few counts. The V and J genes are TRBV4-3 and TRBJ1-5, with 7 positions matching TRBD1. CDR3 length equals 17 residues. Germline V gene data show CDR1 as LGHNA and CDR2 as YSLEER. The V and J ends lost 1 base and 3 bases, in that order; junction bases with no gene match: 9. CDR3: CASSQVVGGGYNQPQHF. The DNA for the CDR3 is TGCGCCAGCAGCCAAGTTGTCGGAGGGGGCTACAATCAGCCCCAGCATTTT.

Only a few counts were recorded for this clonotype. In DNA, the CDR3 is TGTGCCAGCAGTACACAGGGTAATAGGCAGCCCCAGCATTTT. Translating gives CASSTQGNRQPQHF. The V call is TRBV12-3 or TRBV12-4, the J call TRBJ1-5, with a possible D match to TRBD1 (6 bases). The V gene lost 5 bases and the J gene lost 7 bases, with 15 bases spanning the gap. The CDR3 extends over 14 amino acids.

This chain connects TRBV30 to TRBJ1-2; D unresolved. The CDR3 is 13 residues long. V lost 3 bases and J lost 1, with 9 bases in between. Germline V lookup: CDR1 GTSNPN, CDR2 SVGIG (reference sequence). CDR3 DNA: TGTGCCTGGAGCGGGGATAATAACTATGGCTACACCTTC. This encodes CAWSGDNNYGYTF.

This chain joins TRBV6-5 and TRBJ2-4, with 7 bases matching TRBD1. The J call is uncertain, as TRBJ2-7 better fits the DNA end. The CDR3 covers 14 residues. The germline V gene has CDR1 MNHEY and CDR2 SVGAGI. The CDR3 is CASSRDSPNYEQYF. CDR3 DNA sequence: TGTGCCAGCAGCCGGGACAGCCCTAATTACGAGCAGTACTTC.